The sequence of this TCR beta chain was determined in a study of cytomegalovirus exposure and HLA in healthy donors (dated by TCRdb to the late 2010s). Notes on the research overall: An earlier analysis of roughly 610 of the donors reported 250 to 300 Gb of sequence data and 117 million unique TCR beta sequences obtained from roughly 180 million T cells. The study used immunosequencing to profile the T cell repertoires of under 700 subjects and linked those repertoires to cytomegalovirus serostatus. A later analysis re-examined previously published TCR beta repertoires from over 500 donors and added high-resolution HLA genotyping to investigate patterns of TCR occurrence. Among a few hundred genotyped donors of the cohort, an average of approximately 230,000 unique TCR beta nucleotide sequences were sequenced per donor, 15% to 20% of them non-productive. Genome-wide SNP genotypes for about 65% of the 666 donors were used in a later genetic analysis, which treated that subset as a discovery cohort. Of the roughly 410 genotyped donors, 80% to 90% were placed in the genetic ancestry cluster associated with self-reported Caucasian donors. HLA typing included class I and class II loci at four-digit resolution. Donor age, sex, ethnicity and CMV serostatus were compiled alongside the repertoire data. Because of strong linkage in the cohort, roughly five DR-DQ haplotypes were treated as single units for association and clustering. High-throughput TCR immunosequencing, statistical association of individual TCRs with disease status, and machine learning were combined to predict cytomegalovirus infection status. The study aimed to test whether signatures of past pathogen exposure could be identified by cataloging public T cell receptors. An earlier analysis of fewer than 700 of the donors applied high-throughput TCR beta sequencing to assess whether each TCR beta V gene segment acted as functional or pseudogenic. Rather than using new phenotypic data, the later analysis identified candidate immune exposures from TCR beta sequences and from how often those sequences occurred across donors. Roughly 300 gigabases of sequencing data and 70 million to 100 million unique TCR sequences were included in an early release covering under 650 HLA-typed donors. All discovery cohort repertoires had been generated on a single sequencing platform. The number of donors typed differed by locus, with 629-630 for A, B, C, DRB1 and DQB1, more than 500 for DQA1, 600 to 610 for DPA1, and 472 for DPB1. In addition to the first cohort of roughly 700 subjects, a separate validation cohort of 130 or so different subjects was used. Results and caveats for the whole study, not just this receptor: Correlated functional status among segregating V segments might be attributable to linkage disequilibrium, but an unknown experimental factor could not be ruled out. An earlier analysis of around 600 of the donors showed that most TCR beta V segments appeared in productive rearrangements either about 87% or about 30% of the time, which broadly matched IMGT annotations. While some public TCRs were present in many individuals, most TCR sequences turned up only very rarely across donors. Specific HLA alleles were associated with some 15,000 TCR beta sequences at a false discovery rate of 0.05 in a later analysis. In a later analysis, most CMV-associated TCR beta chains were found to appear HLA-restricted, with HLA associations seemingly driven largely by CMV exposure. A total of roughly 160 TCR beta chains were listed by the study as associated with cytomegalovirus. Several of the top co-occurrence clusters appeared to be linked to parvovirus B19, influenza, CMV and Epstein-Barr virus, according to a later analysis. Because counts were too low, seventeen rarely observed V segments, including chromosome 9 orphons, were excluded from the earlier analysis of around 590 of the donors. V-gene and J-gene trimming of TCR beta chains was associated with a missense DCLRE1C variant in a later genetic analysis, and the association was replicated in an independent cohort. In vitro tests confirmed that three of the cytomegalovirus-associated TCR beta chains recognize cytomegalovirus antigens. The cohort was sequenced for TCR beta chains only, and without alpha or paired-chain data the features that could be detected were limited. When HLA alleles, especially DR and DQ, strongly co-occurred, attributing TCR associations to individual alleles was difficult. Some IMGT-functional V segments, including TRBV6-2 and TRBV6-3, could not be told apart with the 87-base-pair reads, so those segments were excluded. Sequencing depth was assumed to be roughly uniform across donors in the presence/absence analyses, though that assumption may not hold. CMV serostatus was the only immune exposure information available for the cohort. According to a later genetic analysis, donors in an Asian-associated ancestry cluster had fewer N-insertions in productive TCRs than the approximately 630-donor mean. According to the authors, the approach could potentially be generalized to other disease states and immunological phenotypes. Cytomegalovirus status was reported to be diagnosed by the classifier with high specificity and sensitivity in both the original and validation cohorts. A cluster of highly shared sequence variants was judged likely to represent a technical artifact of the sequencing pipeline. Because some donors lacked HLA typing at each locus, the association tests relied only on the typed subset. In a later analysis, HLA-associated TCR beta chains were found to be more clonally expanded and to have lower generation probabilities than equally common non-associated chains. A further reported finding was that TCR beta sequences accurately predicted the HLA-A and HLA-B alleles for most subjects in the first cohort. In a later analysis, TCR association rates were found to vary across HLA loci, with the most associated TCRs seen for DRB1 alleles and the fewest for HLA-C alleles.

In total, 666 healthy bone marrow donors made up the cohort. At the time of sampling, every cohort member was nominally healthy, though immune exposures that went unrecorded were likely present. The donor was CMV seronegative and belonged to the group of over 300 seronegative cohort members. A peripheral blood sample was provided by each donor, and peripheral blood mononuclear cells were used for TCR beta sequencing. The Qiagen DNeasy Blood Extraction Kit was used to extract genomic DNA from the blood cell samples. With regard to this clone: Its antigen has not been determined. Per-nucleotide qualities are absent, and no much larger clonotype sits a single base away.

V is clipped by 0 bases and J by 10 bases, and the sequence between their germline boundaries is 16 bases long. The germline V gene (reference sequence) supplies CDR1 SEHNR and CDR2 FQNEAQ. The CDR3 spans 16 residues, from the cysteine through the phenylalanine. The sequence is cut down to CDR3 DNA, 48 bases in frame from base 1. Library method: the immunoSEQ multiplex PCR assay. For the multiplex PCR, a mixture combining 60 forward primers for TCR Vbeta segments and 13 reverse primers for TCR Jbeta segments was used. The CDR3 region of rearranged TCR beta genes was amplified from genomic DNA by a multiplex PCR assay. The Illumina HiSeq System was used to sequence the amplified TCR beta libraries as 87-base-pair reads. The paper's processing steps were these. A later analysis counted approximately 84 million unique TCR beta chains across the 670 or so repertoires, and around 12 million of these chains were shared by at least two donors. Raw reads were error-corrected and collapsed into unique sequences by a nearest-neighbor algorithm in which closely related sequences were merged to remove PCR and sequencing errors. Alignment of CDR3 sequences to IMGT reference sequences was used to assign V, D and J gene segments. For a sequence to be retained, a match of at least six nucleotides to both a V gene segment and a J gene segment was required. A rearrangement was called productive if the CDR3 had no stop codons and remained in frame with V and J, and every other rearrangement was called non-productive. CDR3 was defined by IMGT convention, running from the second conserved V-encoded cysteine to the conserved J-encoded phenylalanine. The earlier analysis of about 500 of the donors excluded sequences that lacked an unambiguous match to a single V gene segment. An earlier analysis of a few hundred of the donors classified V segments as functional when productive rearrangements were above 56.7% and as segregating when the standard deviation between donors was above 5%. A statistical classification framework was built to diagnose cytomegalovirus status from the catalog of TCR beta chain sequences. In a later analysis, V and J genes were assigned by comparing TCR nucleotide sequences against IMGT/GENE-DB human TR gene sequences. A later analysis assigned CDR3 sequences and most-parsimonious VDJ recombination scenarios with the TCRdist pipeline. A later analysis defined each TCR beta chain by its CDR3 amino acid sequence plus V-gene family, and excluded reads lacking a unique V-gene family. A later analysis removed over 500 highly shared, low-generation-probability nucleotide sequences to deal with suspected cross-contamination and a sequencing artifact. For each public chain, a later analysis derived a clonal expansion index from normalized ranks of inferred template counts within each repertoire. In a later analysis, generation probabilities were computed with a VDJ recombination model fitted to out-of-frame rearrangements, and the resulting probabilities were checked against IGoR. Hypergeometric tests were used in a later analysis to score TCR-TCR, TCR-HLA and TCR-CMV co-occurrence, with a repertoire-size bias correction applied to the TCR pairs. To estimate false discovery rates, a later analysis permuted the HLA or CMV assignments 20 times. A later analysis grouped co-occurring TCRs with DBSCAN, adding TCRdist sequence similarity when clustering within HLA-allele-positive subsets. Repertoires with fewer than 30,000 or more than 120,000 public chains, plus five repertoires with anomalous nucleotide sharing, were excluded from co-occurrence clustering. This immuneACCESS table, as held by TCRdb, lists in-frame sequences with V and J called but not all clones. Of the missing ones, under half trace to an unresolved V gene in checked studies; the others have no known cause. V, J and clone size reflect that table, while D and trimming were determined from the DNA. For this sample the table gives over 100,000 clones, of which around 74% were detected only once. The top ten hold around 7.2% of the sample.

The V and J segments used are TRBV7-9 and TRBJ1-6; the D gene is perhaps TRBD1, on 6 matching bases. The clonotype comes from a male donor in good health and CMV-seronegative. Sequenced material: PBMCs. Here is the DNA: TGTGCCAGCAGCTTAGCGCAGTTTGGGGGCCGCTCACCCCTCCACTTT. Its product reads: CASSLAQFGGRSPLHF.